This T cell receptor beta chain was identified during a study of technical replicates of blood from several donors. V lost 2 bases and J 1 base, leaving 14 bases between the germline ends. Per the germline V gene, CDR1 is SGHVS and CDR2 is FNYEAQ. The CDR3 has 17 residues. Sequencing was performed with immunoSEQ multiplex PCR; in TCRdb, only in-frame clones are kept and a portion is missing. The table lists under 100,000 clones, 65% to 90% of them singletons. Sequences were obtained from PBMCs. The source is a human donor in good health. Some clones in this sample may be carry-over from other donors' samples. J is TRBJ2-2 and V is TRBV7-6; D unclear. The CDR3 nucleotides read TGTGCCAGCAGCTTAAACCCCGAACTTGAGAACACCGGGGAGCTGTTTTTT. Its protein product is CASSLNPELENTGELFF.